This T cell receptor beta chain is from a study of shared clonotypes between healthy human individuals. Produced via immunoSEQ multiplex PCR; TCRdb's table is partial and in-frame only. The sample holds over a million clones, more than 95% seen once. The specimen sequenced was naive CD4+ T cells sorted from blood. This sample's subset: CD45RA+ positively selected. This TCR derives from a man aged 25 to 40 in good health.

CDR3 loop: CASSESLGRRYEQYF. Written as DNA, the CDR3 is TGTGCCAGCAGTGAAAGCTTGGGGAGAAGGTACGAGCAGTACTTC. The chain has TRBV6-1 and TRBJ2-7, with D possibly being TRBD2 (5 bases). Germline V gene sequence: CDR1 MNHNS, CDR2 SASEGT. Trimming pared 2 bases from V and 4 bases from J, leaving 15 bases between. CDR3 length: 15 amino acids.